Detailed here is one T cell receptor (beta chain). The data derive from a study of blood T cell repertoires in COVID-19. Looking at the study overall: The United States, Italy and Spain supplied acute and convalescent COVID-19 samples. PBMCs, B-cell-depleted T cells, or T cells provided the cDNA or gDNA that made up the material.

The CDR3 contains 13 residues. V shed 5 bases and J shed 5 bases, with 13 bases lying between them. CDR1 and CDR2 from the germline V gene are SEHNR and FQNEAQ (reference sequence). Study processing details: The authors estimated nucleated cell counts from reference gene primer amplification. Sequencing was performed with immunoSEQ multiplex PCR; in TCRdb, only in-frame clones are kept and a portion is missing. The D gene and trimming were derived from the DNA, and the V and J assignments and clone size from that table. The table has about 200,000 clones, over 75% seen once. The sequenced sample was peripheral blood. The receptor comes from a man aged 60-69 years with acute or convalescent COVID-19. The chain joins TRBV7-9 to TRBJ2-7; D gene ambiguous. For the CDR3, the DNA is TGTGCCAGCAGCAGTAGAAATCCCGACGAGCAGTACTTC. This codes for CASSSRNPDEQYF.